This T cell receptor (beta chain) was identified during a study of blood T cell repertoires in COVID-19. TCRdb keeps only in-frame clones here, not all; method: immunoSEQ multiplex PCR. The repertoire holds 170,000 or so clones, around 90% seen once, with 0.45% to 0.6% in the top ten. The CDR3 length is 11 residues. V was pared by 6 bases and J by 16 bases, with 19 bases between. Germline lookup yields CDR1 DFQATT and CDR2 SNEGSKA (reference sequence). This receptor was obtained from a man between 60 and 70 years old with COVID-19, enrolled during active disease. V is TRBV20-1 and J is TRBJ1-3, with D possibly being TRBD1 (5 bases). Sequencing input: peripheral blood. The CDR3 DNA is TGCAGTGCCCTGGCGGACATCGATAGGTATTTT. This codes for CSALADIDRYF.